This T cell receptor beta chain originates from a study of CD8 T cells in ankylosing spondylitis (dated by TCRdb to 2016 to 2017). The study in broad terms: T cell receptor beta repertoires were profiled in healthy donors and ankylosing spondylitis patients so that disease-linked TCR variants could be found. The full study cohort was made up of approximately 24 ankylosing spondylitis patients and roughly 100 healthy donors. Peripheral blood samples were taken, and synovial fluid was additionally collected from ankylosing spondylitis patients. Overall study results and their limits: Blood from ankylosing spondylitis patients appeared to be characterized by a TCR beta motif composed of eight or nine highly homologous amino acid variants. Some motif variants were previously reported in synovial fluid and blood of reactive arthritis patients, suggesting common disease-initiation mechanisms. The disease-linked clones were reported as significantly enriched in matched synovial fluid samples from ankylosing spondylitis patients. A CD8+ phenotype was shown by the disease-linked clones, which were found at relatively low frequencies in peripheral blood.

V sheds 3 bases and J sheds 2 bases, leaving 12 bases between their ends. The CDR3 sequence holds 15 residues, the cysteine and phenylalanine included. CDR3 DNA is the only sequence kept; it has 45 bases, read in frame from the first base. According to the germline V gene, CDR1 reads SGHRS and CDR2 reads YFSETQ. Sequencing used an Illumina HiSeq 2500. Quantitative 5'-RACE with molecular barcodes was the method used to prepare the TCR beta libraries. In the authors' own workflow: A new computational method based on a probabilistic model of VDJ rearrangement was used to identify disease-linked TCR variants. TCRdb's own reprocessing of the public reads used fastp at Q25 and MiXCR and kept productive beta chains. Each entry merges the rows of one CDR3 protein and shows their most common DNA and genes. TCRdb assigned the V and J calls; the authors' analysis was not used. This sample lists about 270,000 distinct CDR3 sequences; 30% to 35% were detected once. Together, the top ten hold 4% to 5.5% of the sample.

In the case of this clonotype: This clone's antigen is unknown. No qualities accompany the bases; no much larger clone lies one base away.

The sequence came from a male donor with ankylosing spondylitis or in good health (not recorded which). The chain is assembled from TRBV5-1 and TRBJ2-1; the D region may be TRBD1 or TRBD2, each matching 5 bases equally. Source material: blood, either unsorted or a sorted T cell fraction (not recorded which). Here is the DNA: TGCGCCAGCAGCTGGAGGTCAGGGACCTACAATGAGCAGTTCTTC. The encoded protein is CASSWRSGTYNEQFF.